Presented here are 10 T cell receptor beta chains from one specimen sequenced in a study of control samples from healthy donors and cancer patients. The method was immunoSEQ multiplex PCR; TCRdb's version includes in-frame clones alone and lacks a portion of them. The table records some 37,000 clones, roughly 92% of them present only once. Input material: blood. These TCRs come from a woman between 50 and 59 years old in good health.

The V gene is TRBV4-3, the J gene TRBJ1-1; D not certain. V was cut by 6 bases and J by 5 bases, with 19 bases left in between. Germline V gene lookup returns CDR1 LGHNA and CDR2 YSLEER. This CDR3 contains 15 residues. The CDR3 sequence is CASSWQRRQGTEAFF. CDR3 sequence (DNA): TGCGCCAGCAGTTGGCAAAGGCGGCAAGGGACTGAAGCTTTCTTT.

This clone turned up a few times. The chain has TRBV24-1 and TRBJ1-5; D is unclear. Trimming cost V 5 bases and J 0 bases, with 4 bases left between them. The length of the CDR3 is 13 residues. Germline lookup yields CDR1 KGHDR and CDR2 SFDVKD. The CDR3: CATSGDSNQPQHF. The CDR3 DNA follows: TGTGCCACCAGTGGGGATAGCAATCAGCCCCAGCATTTT.

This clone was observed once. CDR3 loop: CASSLAQGGLYEQYF. DNA of the CDR3: TGTGCCAGCAGCTTAGCACAGGGTGGATTATACGAGCAGTACTTC. The J gene is TRBJ2-7, the V gene TRBV7-2; perhaps TRBD1 as D (6 bases). Germline-derived CDR1 and CDR2 are SGHTA and FQGNSA. V was shortened by 0 bases and J by 4 bases, with 13 bases between the two germline ends. The CDR3 spans 15 residues.

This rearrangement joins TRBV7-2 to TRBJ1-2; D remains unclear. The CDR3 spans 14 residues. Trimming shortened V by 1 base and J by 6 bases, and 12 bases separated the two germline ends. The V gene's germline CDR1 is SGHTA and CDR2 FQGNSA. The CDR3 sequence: CASSLGSSGDGYTF. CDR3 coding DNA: TGTGCCAGCAGCTTAGGCAGCTCCGGCGATGGCTACACCTTC. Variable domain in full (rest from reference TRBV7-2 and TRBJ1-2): GAGVSQSPSNKVTEKGKDVELRCDPISGHTALYWYRQSLGQGLEFLIYFQGNSAPDKSGLPSDRFSAERTGGSVSTLTIQRTQQEDSAVYLCASSLGSSGDGYTFGSGTRLTVV.

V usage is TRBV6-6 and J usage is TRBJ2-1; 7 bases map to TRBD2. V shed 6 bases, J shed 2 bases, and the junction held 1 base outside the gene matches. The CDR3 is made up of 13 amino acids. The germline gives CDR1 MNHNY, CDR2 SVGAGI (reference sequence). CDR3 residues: CASSGGTYNEQFF. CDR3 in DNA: TGTGCCAGCAGCGGGGGGACCTACAATGAGCAGTTCTTC.

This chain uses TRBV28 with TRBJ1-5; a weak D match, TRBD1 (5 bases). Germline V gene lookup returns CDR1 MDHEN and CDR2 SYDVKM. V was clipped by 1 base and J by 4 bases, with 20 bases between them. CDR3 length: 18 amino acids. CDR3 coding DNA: TGTGCCAGCAGTTTATCGGGATGGGGCAGGGAAGGGAATCAGCCCCAGCATTTT. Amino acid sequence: CASSLSGWGREGNQPQHF.

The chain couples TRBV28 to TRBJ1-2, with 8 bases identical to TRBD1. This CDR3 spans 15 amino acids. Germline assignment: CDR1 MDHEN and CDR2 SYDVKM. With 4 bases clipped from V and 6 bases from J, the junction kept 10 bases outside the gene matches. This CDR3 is CASSSSPAGGNGYTF. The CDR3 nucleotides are TGTGCCAGCAGTTCCTCCCCGGCAGGGGGCAATGGCTACACCTTC.

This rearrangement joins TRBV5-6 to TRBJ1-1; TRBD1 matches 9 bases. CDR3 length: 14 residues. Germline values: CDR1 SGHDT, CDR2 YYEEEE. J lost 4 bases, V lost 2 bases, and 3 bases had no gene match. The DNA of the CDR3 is TGTGCCAGCAGCTTTGGACAGGGGACCACTGAAGCTTTCTTT. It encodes CASSFGQGTTEAFF.

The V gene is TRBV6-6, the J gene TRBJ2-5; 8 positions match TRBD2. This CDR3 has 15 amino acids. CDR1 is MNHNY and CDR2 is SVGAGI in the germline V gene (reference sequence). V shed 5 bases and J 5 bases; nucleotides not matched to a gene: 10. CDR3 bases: TGTGCCAGCAGTCAGCCTACGACTAGCGCTGAGACCCAGTACTTC. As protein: CASSQPTTSAETQYF.

The CDR3 DNA reads TGCAGCGTTGAAAGTTTCATGTACAATGAGCAGTTCTTC. This gives the protein CSVESFMYNEQFF. The chain employs TRBV29-1 and TRBJ2-1, with unresolved D. The CDR3 totals 13 residues. The germline gives CDR1 SQVTM, CDR2 ANQGSEA. V was shortened by 2 bases and J by 4 bases, with 9 bases between the two germline ends.